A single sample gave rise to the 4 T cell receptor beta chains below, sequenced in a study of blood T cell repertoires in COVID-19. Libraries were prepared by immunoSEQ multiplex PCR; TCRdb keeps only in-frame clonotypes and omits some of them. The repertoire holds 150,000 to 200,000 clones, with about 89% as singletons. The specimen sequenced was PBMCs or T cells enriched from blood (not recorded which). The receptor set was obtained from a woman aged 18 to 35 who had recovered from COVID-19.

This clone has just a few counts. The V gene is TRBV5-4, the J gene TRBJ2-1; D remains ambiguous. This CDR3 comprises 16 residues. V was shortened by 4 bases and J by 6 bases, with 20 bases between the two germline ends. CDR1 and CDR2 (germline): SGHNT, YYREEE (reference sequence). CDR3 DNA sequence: TGTGCCAGCAGCGCAGGCTTTGGTCGGTCAGGCAATGAGCAGTTCTTC. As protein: CASSAGFGRSGNEQFF.

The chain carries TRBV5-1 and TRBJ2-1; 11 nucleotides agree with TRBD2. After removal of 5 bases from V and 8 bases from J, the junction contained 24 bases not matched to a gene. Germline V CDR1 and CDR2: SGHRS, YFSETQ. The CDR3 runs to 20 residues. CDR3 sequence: CASRPQQGGVTSGGGHEQFF. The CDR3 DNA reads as TGCGCCAGCAGACCCCAGCAAGGGGGCGTTACTAGCGGGGGTGGCCATGAGCAGTTCTTC.

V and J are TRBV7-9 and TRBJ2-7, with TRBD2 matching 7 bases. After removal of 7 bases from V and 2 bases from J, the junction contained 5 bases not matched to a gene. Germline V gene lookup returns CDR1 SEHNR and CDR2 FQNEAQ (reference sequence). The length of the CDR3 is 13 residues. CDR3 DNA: TGTGCCAGCATCAACAGCGGGGCCTACGAGCAGTACTTC. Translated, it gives CASINSGAYEQYF.

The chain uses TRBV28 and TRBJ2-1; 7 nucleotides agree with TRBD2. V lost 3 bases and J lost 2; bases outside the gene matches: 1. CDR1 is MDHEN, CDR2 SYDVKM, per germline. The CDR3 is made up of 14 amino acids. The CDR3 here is CASSFAGAYNEQFF. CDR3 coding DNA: TGTGCCAGCAGTTTTGCGGGAGCCTACAATGAGCAGTTCTTC.